This T cell receptor beta chain was identified during a study of T cell changes during pregnancy in multiple sclerosis. V dropped 4 bases and J dropped 5; count of bases not matched to a gene: 10. This CDR3 has 16 residues. Germline CDR1 MDHEN, CDR2 SYDVKM. TCRdb's table, derived via immunoSEQ multiplex PCR, lists solely in-frame clones and lacks some. The table lists more than 65,000 clones, more than 90% of them singletons. The TCR originated in a female donor with multiple sclerosis, enrolled in a pregnancy study. The chain combines TRBV28 with TRBJ2-7, with 11 bases matching TRBD2. Sequenced here: CD4+ T cells from peripheral blood mononuclear cells, sampled before pregnancy. CDR3 coding DNA: TGTGCCAGCAGTTCCGGGTTAGCGGGAGGGGGAAACGAGCAGTACTTC. This encodes CASSSGLAGGGNEQYF. Full variable domain (rest looked up from reference TRBV28 and TRBJ2-7): DVKVTQSSRYLVKRTGEKVFLECVQDMDHENMFWYRQDPGLGLRLIYFSYDVKMKEKGDIPEGYSVSREKKERFSLILESASTNQTSMYLCASSSGLAGGGNEQYFGPGTRLTVT.